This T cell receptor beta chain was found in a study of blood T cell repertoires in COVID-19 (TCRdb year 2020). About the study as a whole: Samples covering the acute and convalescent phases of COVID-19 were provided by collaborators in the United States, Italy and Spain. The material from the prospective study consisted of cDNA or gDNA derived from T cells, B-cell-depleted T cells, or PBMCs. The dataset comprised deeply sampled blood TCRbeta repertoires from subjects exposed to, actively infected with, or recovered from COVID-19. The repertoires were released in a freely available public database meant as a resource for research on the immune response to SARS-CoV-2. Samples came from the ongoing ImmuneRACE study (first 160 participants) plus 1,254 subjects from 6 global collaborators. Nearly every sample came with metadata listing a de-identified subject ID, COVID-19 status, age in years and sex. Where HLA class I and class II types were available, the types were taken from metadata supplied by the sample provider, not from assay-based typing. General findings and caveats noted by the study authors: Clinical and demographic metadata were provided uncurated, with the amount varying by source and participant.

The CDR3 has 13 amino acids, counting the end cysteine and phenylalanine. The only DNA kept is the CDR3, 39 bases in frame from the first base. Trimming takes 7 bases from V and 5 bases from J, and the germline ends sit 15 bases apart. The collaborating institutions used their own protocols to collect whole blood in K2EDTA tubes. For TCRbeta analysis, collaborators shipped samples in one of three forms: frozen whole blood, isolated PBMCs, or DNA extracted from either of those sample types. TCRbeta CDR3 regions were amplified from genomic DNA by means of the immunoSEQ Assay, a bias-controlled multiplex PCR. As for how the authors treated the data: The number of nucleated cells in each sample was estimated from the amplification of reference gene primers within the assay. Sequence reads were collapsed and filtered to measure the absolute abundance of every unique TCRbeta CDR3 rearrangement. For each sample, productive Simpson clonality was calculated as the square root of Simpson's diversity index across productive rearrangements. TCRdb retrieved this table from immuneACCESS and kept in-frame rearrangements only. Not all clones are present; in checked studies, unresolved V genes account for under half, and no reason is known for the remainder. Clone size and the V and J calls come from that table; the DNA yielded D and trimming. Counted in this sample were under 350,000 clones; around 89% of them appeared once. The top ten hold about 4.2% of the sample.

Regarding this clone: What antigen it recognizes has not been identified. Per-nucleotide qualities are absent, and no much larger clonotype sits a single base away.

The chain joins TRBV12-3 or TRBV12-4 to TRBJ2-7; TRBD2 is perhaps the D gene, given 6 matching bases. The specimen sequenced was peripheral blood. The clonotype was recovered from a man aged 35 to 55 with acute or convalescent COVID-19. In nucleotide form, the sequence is TGTGCCAGCACCCTCGGCGGGGTCCACGAGCAGTACTTC. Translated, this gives CASTLGGVHEQYF.